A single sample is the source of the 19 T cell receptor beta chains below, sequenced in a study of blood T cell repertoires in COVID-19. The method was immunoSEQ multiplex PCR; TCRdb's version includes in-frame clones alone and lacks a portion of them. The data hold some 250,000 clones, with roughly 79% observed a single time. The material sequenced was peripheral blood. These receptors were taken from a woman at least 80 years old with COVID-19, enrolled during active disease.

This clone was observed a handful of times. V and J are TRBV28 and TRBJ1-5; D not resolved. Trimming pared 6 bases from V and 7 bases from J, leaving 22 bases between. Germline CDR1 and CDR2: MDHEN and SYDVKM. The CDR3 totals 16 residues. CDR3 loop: CASRELAGRSAQPQHF. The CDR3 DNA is TGTGCCAGCAGGGAATTGGCAGGCCGTAGTGCGCAGCCCCAGCATTTT.

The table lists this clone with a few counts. The CDR3 nucleotides are TGTGCCAGCAGCCAGCGTCAGGGGAGGAACACTGAAGCTTTCTTT. Amino acids: CASSQRQGRNTEAFF. This sequence joins TRBV7-9 and TRBJ1-1; D is possibly TRBD1 (6 bases). Per the germline V gene, CDR1 is SEHNR and CDR2 is FQNEAQ (reference sequence). Trimming took off 5 bases at V and 1 base at J, with 14 bases between the two ends. The CDR3 sequence is 15 residues long.

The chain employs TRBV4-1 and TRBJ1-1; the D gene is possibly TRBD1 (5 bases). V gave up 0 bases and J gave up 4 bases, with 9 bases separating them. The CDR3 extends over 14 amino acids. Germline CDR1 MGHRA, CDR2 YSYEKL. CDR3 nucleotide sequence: TGCGCCAGCAGCCAAGATTTTAGGGGCACTGAAGCTTTCTTT. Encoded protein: CASSQDFRGTEAFF.

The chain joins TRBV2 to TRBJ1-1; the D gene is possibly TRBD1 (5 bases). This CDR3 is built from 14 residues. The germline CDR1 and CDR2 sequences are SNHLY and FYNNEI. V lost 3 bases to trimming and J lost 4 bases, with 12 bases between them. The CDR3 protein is CASSDRRRGTEAFF. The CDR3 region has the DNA TGTGCCAGCAGTGATCGGAGGAGGGGCACTGAAGCTTTCTTT. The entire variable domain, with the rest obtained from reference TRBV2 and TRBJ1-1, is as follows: EPEVTQTPSHQVTQMGQEVILRCVPISNHLYFYWYRQILGQKVEFLVSFYNNEISEKSEIFDDQFSVERPDGSNFTLKIRSTKLEDSAMYFCASSDRRRGTEAFFGQGTRLTVV.

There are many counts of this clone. The CDR3, as DNA: TGTGCCAGCAGTTACGGCCAGGGGGTCGGAGAGCAGTACTTC. It translates to CASSYGQGVGEQYF. The chain combines TRBV6-2 or TRBV6-3 with TRBJ2-7; TRBD1 matches 7 bases. CDR1 and CDR2 (germline): MNHEY, SVGEGT. The V gene end was trimmed by 2 bases and the J gene end by 7 bases; junction bases not matched to a gene: 8. The CDR3 loop spans 14 amino acids.

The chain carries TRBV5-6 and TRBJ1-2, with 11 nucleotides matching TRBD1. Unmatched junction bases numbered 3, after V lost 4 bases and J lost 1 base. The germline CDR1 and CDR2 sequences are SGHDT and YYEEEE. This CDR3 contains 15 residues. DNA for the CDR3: TGTGCCAGCAGCCTGGACAGGGGGCATAACTATGGCTACACCTTC. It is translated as CASSLDRGHNYGYTF. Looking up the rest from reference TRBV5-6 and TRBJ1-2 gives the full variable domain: DAGVTQSPTHLIKTRGQQVTLRCSPKSGHDTVSWYQQALGQGPQFIFQYYEEEERQRGNFPDRFSGHQFPNYSSELNVNALLLGDSALYLCASSLDRGHNYGYTFGSGTRLTVV.

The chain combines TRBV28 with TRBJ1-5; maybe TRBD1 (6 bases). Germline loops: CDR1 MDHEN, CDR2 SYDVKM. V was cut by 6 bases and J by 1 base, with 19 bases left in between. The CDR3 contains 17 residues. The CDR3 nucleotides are TGTGCCAGCAGATTACCGACAGGCTACCGGAGCAATCAGCCCCAGCATTTT. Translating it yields CASRLPTGYRSNQPQHF.

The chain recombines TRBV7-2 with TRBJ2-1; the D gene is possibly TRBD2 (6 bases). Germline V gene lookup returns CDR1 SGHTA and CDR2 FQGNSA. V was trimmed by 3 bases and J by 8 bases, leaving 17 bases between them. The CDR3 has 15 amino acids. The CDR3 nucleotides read TGTGCCAGCAGCTTGGGCTACTCTAGCGTCTATGAGCAGTTCTTC. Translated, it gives CASSLGYSSVYEQFF.

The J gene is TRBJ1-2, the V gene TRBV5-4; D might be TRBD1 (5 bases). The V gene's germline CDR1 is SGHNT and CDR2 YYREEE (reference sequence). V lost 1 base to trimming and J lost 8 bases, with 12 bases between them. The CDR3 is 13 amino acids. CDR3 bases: TGTGCCAGCAGCTTGTCAGGGTTGGGCGGCTACACCTTC. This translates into CASSLSGLGGYTF.

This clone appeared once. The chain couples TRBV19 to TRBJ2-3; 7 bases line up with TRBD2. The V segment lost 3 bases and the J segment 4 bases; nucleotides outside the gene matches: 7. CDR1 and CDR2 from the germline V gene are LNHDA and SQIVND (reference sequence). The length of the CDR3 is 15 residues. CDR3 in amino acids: CASSMYGGGSDTQYF. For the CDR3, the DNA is TGTGCCAGTAGTATGTATGGCGGGGGATCAGATACGCAGTATTTT.

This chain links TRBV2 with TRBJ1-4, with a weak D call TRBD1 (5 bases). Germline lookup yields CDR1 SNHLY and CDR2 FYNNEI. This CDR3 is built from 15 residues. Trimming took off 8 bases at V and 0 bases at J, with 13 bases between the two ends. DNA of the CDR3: TGTGCCAGCGCTAATGCAGGGACAACTAATGAAAAACTGTTTTTT. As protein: CASANAGTTNEKLFF.

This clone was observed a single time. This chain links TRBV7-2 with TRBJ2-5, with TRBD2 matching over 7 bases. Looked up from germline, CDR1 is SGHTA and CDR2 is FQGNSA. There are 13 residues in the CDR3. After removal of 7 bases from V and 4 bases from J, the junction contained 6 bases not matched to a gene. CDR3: CASTPPGGETQYF. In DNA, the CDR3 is TGTGCCAGCACCCCTCCGGGGGGAGAGACCCAGTACTTC.

The CDR3 spells CASSLVGANGYTF. In DNA form, the CDR3 reads TGCGCCAGCAGCTTGGTTGGGGCCAATGGCTACACCTTC. This rearrangement joins TRBV5-1 to TRBJ1-2, with D perhaps matching TRBD1 (5 bases). V dropped 0 bases and J dropped 6 bases, with 9 bases sitting between them. CDR1 is SGHRS, CDR2 YFSETQ, per germline. The CDR3 extends over 13 amino acids.

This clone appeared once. DNA for the CDR3: TGTGCCAGCAGCCGCTCCGCGGGGTACGAGCAGTACTTC. Its translation: CASSRSAGYEQYF. The genes are TRBV11-2 and TRBJ2-7, with D possibly matching TRBD2 (6 bases). With 5 bases removed from V and 4 bases from J, the gap between germline ends came to 12 bases. The CDR3 contains 13 residues. Germline V gene sequence: CDR1 SGHAT, CDR2 FQNNGV.

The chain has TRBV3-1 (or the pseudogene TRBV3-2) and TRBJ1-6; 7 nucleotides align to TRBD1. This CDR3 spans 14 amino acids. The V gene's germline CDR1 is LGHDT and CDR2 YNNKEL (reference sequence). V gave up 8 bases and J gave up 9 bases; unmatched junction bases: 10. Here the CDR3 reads CASSLGGLSSPLHF. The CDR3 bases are TGTGCCAGCTCGTTAGGGGGCTTGAGTTCACCCCTCCACTTT.

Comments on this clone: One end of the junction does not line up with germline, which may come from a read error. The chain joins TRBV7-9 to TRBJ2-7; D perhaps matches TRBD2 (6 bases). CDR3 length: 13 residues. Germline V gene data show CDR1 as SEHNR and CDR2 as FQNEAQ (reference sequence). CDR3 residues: CASTLAGSQEQYF. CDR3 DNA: TGTGCCAGCACCTTAGCCGGGAGTCAAGAGCAGTACTTC. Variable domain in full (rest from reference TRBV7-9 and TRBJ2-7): DTGVSQNPRHKITKRGQNVTFRCDPISEHNRLYWYRQTLGQGPEFLTYFQNEAQLEKSRLLSDRFSAERPKGSFSTLEIQRTEQGDSAMYLCASTLAGSQEQYFGPGTRLTVT.

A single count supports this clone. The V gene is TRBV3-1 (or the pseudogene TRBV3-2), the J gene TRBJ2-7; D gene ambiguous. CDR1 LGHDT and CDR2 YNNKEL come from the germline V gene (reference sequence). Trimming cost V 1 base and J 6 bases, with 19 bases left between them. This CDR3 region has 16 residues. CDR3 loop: CASSQALESASGEQYF. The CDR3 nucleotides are TGTGCCAGCAGCCAAGCCCTCGAGTCGGCCTCGGGCGAGCAGTACTTC.

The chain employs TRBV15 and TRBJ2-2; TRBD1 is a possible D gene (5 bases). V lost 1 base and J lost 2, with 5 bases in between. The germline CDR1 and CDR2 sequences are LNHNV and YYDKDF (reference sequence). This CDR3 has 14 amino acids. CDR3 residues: CATSRGGNTGELFF. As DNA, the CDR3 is TGTGCCACCAGCAGAGGGGGCAACACCGGGGAGCTGTTTTTT.

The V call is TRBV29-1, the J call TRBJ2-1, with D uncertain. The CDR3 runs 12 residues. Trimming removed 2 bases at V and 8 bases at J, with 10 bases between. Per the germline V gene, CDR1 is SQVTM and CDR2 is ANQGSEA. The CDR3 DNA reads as TGCAGCGTTGAAAGGAGTAGTCATGAGCAGTTCTTC. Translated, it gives CSVERSSHEQFF.